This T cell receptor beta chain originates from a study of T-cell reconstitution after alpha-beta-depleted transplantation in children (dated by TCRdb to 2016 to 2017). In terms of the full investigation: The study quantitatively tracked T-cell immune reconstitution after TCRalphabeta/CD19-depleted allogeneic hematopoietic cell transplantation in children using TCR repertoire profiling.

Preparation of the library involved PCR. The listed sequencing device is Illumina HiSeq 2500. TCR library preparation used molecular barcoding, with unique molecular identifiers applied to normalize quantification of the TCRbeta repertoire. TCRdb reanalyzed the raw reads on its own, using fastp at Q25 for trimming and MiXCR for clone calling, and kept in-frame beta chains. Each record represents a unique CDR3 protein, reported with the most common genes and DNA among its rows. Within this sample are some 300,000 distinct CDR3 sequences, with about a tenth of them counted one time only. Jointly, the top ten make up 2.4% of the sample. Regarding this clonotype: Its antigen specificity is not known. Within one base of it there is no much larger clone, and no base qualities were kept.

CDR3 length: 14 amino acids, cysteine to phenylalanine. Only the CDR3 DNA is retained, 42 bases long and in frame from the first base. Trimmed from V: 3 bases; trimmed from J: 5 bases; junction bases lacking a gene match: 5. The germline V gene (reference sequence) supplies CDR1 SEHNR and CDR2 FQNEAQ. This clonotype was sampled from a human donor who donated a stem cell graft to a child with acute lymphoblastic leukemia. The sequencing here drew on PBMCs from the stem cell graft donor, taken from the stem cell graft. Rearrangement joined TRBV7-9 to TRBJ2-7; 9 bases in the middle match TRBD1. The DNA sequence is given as TGTGCCAGCAGCTTCCGGGACAGGGCCCACGAGCAGTACTTC. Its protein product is CASSFRDRAHEQYF.